Shown below are 5 T cell receptor beta chains from a single sample sequenced in a study of shared clonotypes between healthy human individuals. Here immunoSEQ multiplex PCR was the method, and the copy in TCRdb shows in-frame clones only, minus some. The sample contains roughly 2.4 million clones, approximately 96% of which appear only once. Sequencing was done on a sample of naive CD4+ T cells sorted from blood. Subset: CD45RA+ positively selected. These receptors all stem from a man aged 18-30 years in good health.

The CDR3 region has the DNA TGTGCCAGCAGCACCGGGACATCCCGAGAGACCCAGTACTTC. It yields the protein CASSTGTSRETQYF. The chain uses TRBV7-3 and TRBJ2-5, with TRBD1 as a possible D gene (6 bases). Germline V gives CDR1 SGHTA, CDR2 FQGTGA. V lost 5 bases to trimming and J lost 4 bases, with 14 bases between them. The CDR3 length is 14 residues.

Regarding this clone: The same CDR3 can be traced to other DNA sequences in this sample. This chain links TRBV11-2 with TRBJ2-7; D is unclear. The germline V gene encodes CDR1 SGHAT and CDR2 FQNNGV. The V end was cut by 3 bases, the J end by 4 bases, with 4 bases between. CDR3 length equals 11 residues. Written as DNA, the CDR3 is TGTGCCAGCAGCTTCGATTACGAGCAGTACTTC. Its protein is CASSFDYEQYF.

Worth noting for this clone: The same CDR3 arises from other DNA sequences in this sample as well. This rearrangement joins TRBV10-3 to TRBJ1-3; 7 nucleotides agree with TRBD1. Per the germline V gene, CDR1 is ENHRY and CDR2 is SYGVKD. Trimming removed 3 bases from V and 4 bases from J; junction bases left unmatched: 3. The CDR3 length is 14 residues. The CDR3 here is CAISEDRAGNTIYF. DNA for the CDR3: TGTGCCATCAGTGAAGACAGGGCCGGAAACACCATATATTTT.

On this clone: Within the sample, other DNA sequences also encode this same CDR3. The chain carries TRBV18 and TRBJ2-7, with D possibly being TRBD2 (5 bases). CDR1 and CDR2 from the germline V gene are KGHSH and LQKENI. The CDR3 contains 14 residues. Trimming left V 3 bases short and J 0 bases short, with 9 bases between. CDR3: CASSPSGNSYEQYF. CDR3 sequence (DNA): TGTGCCAGCTCACCTTCCGGGAACTCCTACGAGCAGTACTTC. Combining the CDR3 with reference TRBV18 and TRBJ2-7 gives the whole variable domain NAGVMQNPRHLVRRRGQEARLRCSPMKGHSHVYWYRQLPEEGLKFMVYLQKENIIDESGMPKERFSAEFPKEGPSILRIQQVVRGDSAAYFCASSPSGNSYEQYFGPGTRLTVT.

The V and J genes are TRBV5-1 and TRBJ2-1; tentatively, D is TRBD2 (6 bases). The V gene's germline CDR1 is SGHRS and CDR2 YFSETQ. CDR3 length: 15 residues. Deletions cut 3 bases from V and 7 bases from J, with 17 bases between. The CDR3 sequence: CASSSLGGSPNEQFF. The CDR3 DNA reads TGCGCCAGCAGCTCCTTGGGGGGATCTCCTAATGAGCAGTTCTTC.